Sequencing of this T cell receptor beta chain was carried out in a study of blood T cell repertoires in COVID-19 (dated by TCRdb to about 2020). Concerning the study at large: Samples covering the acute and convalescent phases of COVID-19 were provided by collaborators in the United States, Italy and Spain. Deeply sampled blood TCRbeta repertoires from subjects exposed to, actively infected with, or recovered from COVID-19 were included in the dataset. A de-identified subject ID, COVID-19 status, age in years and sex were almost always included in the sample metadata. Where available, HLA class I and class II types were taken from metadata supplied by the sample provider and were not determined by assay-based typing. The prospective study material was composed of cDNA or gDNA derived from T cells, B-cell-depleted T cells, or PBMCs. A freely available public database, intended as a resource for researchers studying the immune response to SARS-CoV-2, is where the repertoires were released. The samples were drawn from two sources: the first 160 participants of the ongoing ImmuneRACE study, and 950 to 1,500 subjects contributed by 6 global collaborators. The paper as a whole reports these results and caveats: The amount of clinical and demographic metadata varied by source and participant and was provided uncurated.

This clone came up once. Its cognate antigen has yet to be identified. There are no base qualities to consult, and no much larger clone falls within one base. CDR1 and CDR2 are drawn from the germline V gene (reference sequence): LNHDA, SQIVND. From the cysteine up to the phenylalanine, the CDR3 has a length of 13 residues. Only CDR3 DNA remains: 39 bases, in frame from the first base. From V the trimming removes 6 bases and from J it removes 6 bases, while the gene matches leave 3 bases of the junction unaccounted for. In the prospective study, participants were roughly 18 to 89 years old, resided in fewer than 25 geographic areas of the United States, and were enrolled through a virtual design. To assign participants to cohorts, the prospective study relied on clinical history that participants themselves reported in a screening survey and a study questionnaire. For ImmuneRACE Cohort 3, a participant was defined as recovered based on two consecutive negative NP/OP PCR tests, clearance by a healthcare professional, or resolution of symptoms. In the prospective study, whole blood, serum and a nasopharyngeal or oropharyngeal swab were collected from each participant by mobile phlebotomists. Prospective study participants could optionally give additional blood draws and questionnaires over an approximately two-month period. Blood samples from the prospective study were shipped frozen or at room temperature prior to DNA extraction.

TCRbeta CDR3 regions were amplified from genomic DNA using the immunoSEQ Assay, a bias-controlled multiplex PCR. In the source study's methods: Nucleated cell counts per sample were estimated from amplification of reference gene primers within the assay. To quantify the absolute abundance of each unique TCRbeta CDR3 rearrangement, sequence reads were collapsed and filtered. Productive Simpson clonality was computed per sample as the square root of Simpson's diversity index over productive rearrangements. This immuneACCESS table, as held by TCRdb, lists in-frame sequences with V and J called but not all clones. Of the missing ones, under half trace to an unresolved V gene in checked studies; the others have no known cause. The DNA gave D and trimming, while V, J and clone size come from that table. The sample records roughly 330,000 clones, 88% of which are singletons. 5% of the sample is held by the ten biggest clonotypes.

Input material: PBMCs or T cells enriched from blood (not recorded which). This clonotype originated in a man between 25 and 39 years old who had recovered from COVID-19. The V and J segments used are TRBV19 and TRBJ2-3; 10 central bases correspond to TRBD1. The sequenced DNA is TGTGCCAGTAGGACAGGGGGCAGGGATACGCAGTATTTT. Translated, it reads CASRTGGRDTQYF.